The 23 T cell receptor beta chains presented below share a single source sample, sequenced in a study. TCRdb ran MiXCR on the 5' RACE reads and lists one entry per CDR3 protein. The table lists 60,000 to 65,000 distinct CDR3 sequences, 22% of them singletons. Sequencing used memory CD4+ T cells sorted from a lymph node. Subset reported: memory CD4+ T cells, CD4+CD45RO+CD25-. The receptors come from a female donor with breast cancer.

This clonotype qualifies as medium-sized. The J gene is TRBJ2-7, the V gene TRBV7-2; 9 bases agree with TRBD2. The CDR3 contains 18 residues. J gave up 2 bases and V 3 bases, and 14 bases lay outside the gene matches. From germline, CDR1 is SGHTA and CDR2 FQGNSA. This chain's CDR3 is CASSLIIWGSGSPYEQYF. The CDR3 nucleotides are TGTGCCAGCAGCTTGATTATATGGGGTAGCGGGAGTCCCTACGAGCAGTACTTC.

This clonotype was seen a handful of times. The J gene is TRBJ2-1, the V gene TRBV15; D ambiguous. The germline V gene has CDR1 LNHNV and CDR2 YYDKDF (reference sequence). Trimming shortened V by 0 bases and J by 1 base, and 10 bases separated the two germline ends. This CDR3 is built from 16 residues. Here the CDR3 reads CATSREGPGSYNEQFF. The CDR3, as DNA: TGTGCCACCAGCAGAGAGGGTCCCGGTTCCTACAATGAGCAGTTCTTC.

V gene TRBV12-3 or TRBV12-4 combines with J gene TRBJ2-2; 7 nucleotides match TRBD1. The CDR3 length is 15 residues. V lost 7 bases and J lost 0; bases outside the gene matches: 5. CDR3 nucleotide sequence: TGTGCCAGCACCATGGGGACAGCGAACACCGGGGAGCTGTTTTTT. Translated: CASTMGTANTGELFF.

In this sample, this clonotype turned up many times. The chain links TRBV7-2 to TRBJ2-2, with D unclear. Germline V gene sequence: CDR1 SGHTA, CDR2 FQGNSA. With 5 bases removed from V and 4 bases from J, the gap between germline ends came to 11 bases. This CDR3 comprises 14 residues. CDR3 nucleotide sequence: TGTGCCAGCAGCCCGACCCGCCCCACCGGGGAGCTGTTTTTT. It translates to CASSPTRPTGELFF.

The CDR3 bases are TGCGCCAGCAGCTTGGCCGGGGGGACTTACAATGAGCAGTTCTTC. Translating it yields CASSLAGGTYNEQFF. This rearrangement joins TRBV5-1 to TRBJ2-1; 7 bases align to TRBD2. Trimming took 0 bases from V and 4 from J; bases not matched to a gene: 4. Germline V lookup: CDR1 SGHRS, CDR2 YFSETQ. The CDR3 covers 15 residues.

The chain carries TRBV4-2 and TRBJ1-1; no definite D call. Trimming stripped 1 base from V and 1 base from J, with 10 bases between. From germline, CDR1 is LGHNA and CDR2 YNFKEQ. The CDR3 spans 15 residues. The CDR3 DNA sequence: TGTGCCAGCAGCCAAGTCGGCGGCGGGAACACTGAAGCTTTCTTT. The encoded protein is CASSQVGGGNTEAFF.

A few counts support this clonotype. This chain links TRBV20-1 with TRBJ2-7, with TRBD1 matching over 8 bases. This CDR3 has 12 residues. V gave up 6 bases and J gave up 6 bases; unmatched junction bases: 7. Germline lookup yields CDR1 DFQATT and CDR2 SNEGSKA (reference sequence). The CDR3 DNA reads TGCAGTGCCGTCGACAGGGGAGGCGAGCAGTACTTC. This codes for CSAVDRGGEQYF.

This clonotype was counted ten times or more. V gene TRBV5-1 combines with J gene TRBJ2-3; the D is unclear. V dropped 0 bases and J dropped 7 bases, with 6 bases sitting between them. The CDR3 length is 12 residues. CDR1 SGHRS and CDR2 YFSETQ come from the germline V gene. The CDR3 DNA follows: TGCGCCAGCAGCTTGGCCTTCCATACGCAGTATTTT. It codes for CASSLAFHTQYF.

The chain employs TRBV19 and TRBJ2-1, with D possibly matching TRBD2 (6 bases). This CDR3 has 16 amino acids. Trimming shortened V by 3 bases and J by 0 bases, and 12 bases separated the two germline ends. Germline loops: CDR1 LNHDA, CDR2 SQIVND (reference sequence). The CDR3 spells CASSIGSGNSYNEQFF. CDR3 bases: TGTGCCAGTAGTATTGGTAGCGGAAACTCCTACAATGAGCAGTTCTTC.

This chain joins TRBV12-3 or TRBV12-4 and TRBJ2-7; D not resolved. Trimming stripped 3 bases from V and 2 bases from J, with 11 bases between. CDR3 length equals 14 residues. CDR3 residues: CASSFGQNPYEQYF. DNA for the CDR3: TGTGCCAGCAGTTTCGGGCAGAATCCCTACGAGCAGTACTTC.

The sample holds a few counts of this clonotype. It may be a read error: a sequence one base away is much more abundant. The V gene is TRBV20-1, the J gene TRBJ1-2; no firm D call. Germline lookup yields CDR1 DFQATT and CDR2 SNEGSKA (reference sequence). The CDR3 consists of 13 residues. The CDR3: CSALNEGGIGHTF. The CDR3 region has the DNA TGCAGTGCCCTAAACGAGGGAGGAATTGGCCACACCTTC.

This clonotype came up a few times. The V gene is TRBV6-5, the J gene TRBJ2-3, with 7 bases identical to TRBD1. CDR1 and CDR2 from the germline V gene are MNHEY and SVGAGI. There are 15 residues in the CDR3. The ends lost 7 bases at V and 2 bases at J; junction bases unmatched: 9. CDR3 DNA: TGTGCCAGCACCTCGGTGACAGGGTACACAGATACGCAGTATTTT. Its protein is CASTSVTGYTDTQYF.

About this clonotype itself: A single base separates this from a much larger clone, so it may be a read error. The chain joins TRBV7-3 to TRBJ2-3, with D possibly TRBD1 on 6 matching bases. CDR1 is SGHTA, CDR2 FQGTGA, per germline. The CDR3 totals 15 residues. The DNA of the CDR3 is TGTGCCAGCAGTTTTCACGGACAGAACACAGATACGCAGTGTTTT. Protein sequence: CASSFHGQNTDTQCF.

The chain links TRBV12-3 or TRBV12-4 to TRBJ2-1; tentatively, D is TRBD2 (5 bases). V gave up 7 bases and J gave up 2 bases, with 9 bases separating them. The CDR3 has 13 amino acids. The CDR3 protein is CASNKRTYNEQFF. CDR3 coding DNA: TGTGCCAGCAATAAGCGGACCTACAATGAGCAGTTCTTC.

This clonotype was counted at least ten times. V usage is TRBV6-5 and J usage is TRBJ1-1; 10 bases are a match to TRBD1. Germline V CDR1 and CDR2: MNHEY, SVGAGI. The CDR3 runs 14 residues. V lost 6 bases and J lost 4; bases outside the gene matches: 5. The CDR3 coding sequence is TGTGCCAGCAGACCGGACAGGGGGACCACTGAAGCTTTCTTT. It specifies CASRPDRGTTEAFF.

In this sample, this clonotype turned up a few times. The V call is TRBV7-2, the J call TRBJ2-1; possibly TRBD2 for D (5 bases). The CDR3 has 13 residues. Germline V CDR1 and CDR2: SGHTA, FQGNSA. Between the trimmed V and J ends, which lost 1 base and 12 bases, there was a span of 13 bases. The CDR3 region has the DNA TGTGCCAGCAGCTTAGTGGCGGGCCGGGGGCAGTTCTTC. Translating it yields CASSLVAGRGQFF.

The chain joins TRBV29-1 to TRBJ1-4; the D is unclear. This CDR3 is 14 amino acids long. Germline CDR1 SQVTM, CDR2 ANQGSEA. V was pared by 5 bases and J by 3 bases, with 13 bases between. In nucleotides, the CDR3 is TGCAGCGTTCCTTCCGCGGCCTCTAATGAAAAACTGTTTTTT. Amino acid sequence: CSVPSAASNEKLFF.

This chain uses TRBV4-2 with TRBJ1-1; 9 bases are shared with TRBD1. V was pared by 0 bases and J by 10 bases, with 6 bases of the junction left unmatched. Germline values: CDR1 LGHNA, CDR2 YNFKEQ. The CDR3 runs 14 residues. The CDR3 sequence: CASSQEGGQGRAFF. The CDR3 nucleotides are TGTGCCAGCAGCCAAGAGGGGGGACAGGGTCGAGCTTTCTTT.

The V gene is TRBV7-9, the J gene TRBJ2-1; D is unclear. The germline V gene has CDR1 SEHNR and CDR2 FQNEAQ (reference sequence). The CDR3 runs to 13 residues. Trimming stripped 3 bases from V and 6 bases from J, with 9 bases between. CDR3 in amino acids: CASSFGWLNEQFF. CDR3 in DNA: TGTGCCAGCAGCTTTGGGTGGCTCAATGAGCAGTTCTTC.

V gene TRBV11-3 combines with J gene TRBJ2-3; 15 bases are a match to TRBD2. CDR3 length: 16 amino acids. Germline assignment: CDR1 SGHNT and CDR2 YENEEA. V gave up 5 bases and J gave up 6 bases; unmatched junction bases: 6. The CDR3 nucleotides read TGTGCCAGCAGCCACGGACTAGCGGGGGGGAGGGATACGCAGTATTTT. It encodes CASSHGLAGGRDTQYF.

This clonotype was detected only a few times. The chain couples TRBV7-2 to TRBJ1-2; D ambiguous. This CDR3 has 14 amino acids. CDR1 is SGHTA, CDR2 FQGNSA, per germline. Trimming cost V 5 bases and J 8 bases, with 18 bases left between them. The CDR3 DNA follows: TGTGCCAGCAGCACCGAAAGGGCAGGCCAAGGCTACACCTTC. As protein: CASSTERAGQGYTF. Full variable domain (rest looked up from reference TRBV7-2 and TRBJ1-2): GAGVSQSPSNKVTEKGKDVELRCDPISGHTALYWYRQSLGQGLEFLIYFQGNSAPDKSGLPSDRFSAERTGGSVSTLTIQRTQQEDSAVYLCASSTERAGQGYTFGSGTRLTVV.

There are a few counts of this clonotype. J is TRBJ2-1 and V is TRBV5-1; 8 nucleotides align to TRBD2. The germline gives CDR1 SGHRS, CDR2 YFSETQ. The CDR3 runs to 17 residues. V was clipped by 2 bases and J by 4 bases; unmatched bases: 11. This CDR3 reads CASSFSTGTSGYNEQFF. The CDR3, as DNA: TGCGCCAGCAGCTTCTCCACCGGGACTAGTGGGTACAATGAGCAGTTCTTC.

Notes on this clonotype: With a much larger clone just one base away, this may be a read error. V is TRBV29-1 and J is TRBJ2-7, with TRBD2 as a possible D gene (5 bases). Germline V lookup: CDR1 SQVTM, CDR2 ANQGSEA. The CDR3 has 14 amino acids. The V end was cut by 5 bases, the J end by 6 bases, with 20 bases between. The CDR3 bases are TGCAGCGTTTCTAGCTCTATCGCCAACTGCGAGCAGTACTTC. Encoded protein: CSVSSSIANCEQYF.